This entry concerns a single T cell receptor (beta chain). No antigen is known for it. 60 Vbeta and 13 Jbeta primers were used in PCR. The assay was immunoSEQ multiplex PCR, and TCRdb's table has in-frame clones only and misses some. The sample records tens of thousands of clones, 44% being singletons. This CDR3 is built from 15 residues. Germline V gene lookup returns CDR1 SNHLY and CDR2 FYNNEI. Trimming stripped 2 bases from V and 6 bases from J, with 14 bases between. This sample stems from a study of cytomegalovirus exposure and HLA in healthy donors. Study findings and constraints: Fewer N-insertions (relative to the 666-donor mean) were reportedly seen in an Asian-associated ancestry cluster in a later analysis. In a later analysis, parvovirus B19, influenza, CMV and Epstein-Barr virus appeared linked to several top co-occurrence clusters. Among immune exposure information, only CMV serostatus was available. Published work reported that the classifier diagnosed cytomegalovirus status with high specificity and sensitivity.

Sequencing was done on a sample of PBMCs. This receptor was obtained from a woman aged 45-65 years in good health and CMV-seronegative. This chain uses TRBV2 with TRBJ2-1; possible D gene TRBD1, 5 bases. The CDR3 DNA reads TGTGCCAGCAGTGAATCAAGTCAGGGTGCCAATGAGCAGTTCTTC. Protein product: CASSESSQGANEQFF.